Each of the 31 T cell receptor beta chains below was sequenced from the same sample in a study of blood T cell repertoires in COVID-19 (dated by TCRdb to about 2020). Library prep was done by the immunoSEQ multiplex PCR assay. TCRdb's version of the immuneACCESS table is confined to in-frame rearrangements and falls short of the full clone set. An unresolved V gene accounts for under half of the shortfall where checked; the remainder is of unknown origin. Recorded for this sample are 130,000 or so clones; around four fifths of them occurred a single time. Roughly 1.4% of the sample comes from the top ten. Sequencing used peripheral blood. The receptors derive from a human donor in a cohort sampled during active COVID-19.

The genes are TRBV21-1 and TRBJ2-1; the table's D call of TRBD1 was not tested on the DNA. TRBV21-1 is a known pseudogene. This CDR3 is built from 16 residues. The CDR3 loop reads CASRPEFLRDNNEQFF. The CDR3 DNA reads TGTGCCAGCAGGCCAGAATTTTTGCGAGACAACAATGAGCAGTTCTTC.

The genes are TRBV18 and TRBJ1-3; D is undetermined. The CDR3 has 17 residues. Looked up from germline, CDR1 is KGHSH and CDR2 is LQKENI. Between the trimmed V and J ends, which lost 2 bases and 0 bases, there was a span of 14 bases. The CDR3, as DNA: TGTGCCAGCTCACCATGGGGAGAGCCGAGCTCTGGAAACACCATATATTTT. Amino acids: CASSPWGEPSSGNTIYF.

The V call is TRBV12-5, the J call TRBJ2-5; 13 bases are shared with TRBD2. Germline CDR1 reads LGHNT; CDR2 reads FRNRAP. The trim removed 1 base at V and 2 bases at J, leaving 1 base unmatched. The CDR3 has 16 amino acids. CDR3 nucleotides: TGTGCTAGTGGTTTGGGACTAGCGGGAGGTCAAGAGACCCAGTACTTC. This sequence encodes CASGLGLAGGQETQYF. The full variable domain, completed using reference TRBV12-5 and TRBJ2-5, is DARVTQTPRHKVTEMGQEVTMRCQPILGHNTVFWYRQTMMQGLELLAYFRNRAPLDDSGMPKDRFSAEMPDATLATLKIQPSEPRDSAVYFCASGLGLAGGQETQYFGPGTRLLVL.

The rearrangement joins TRBV7-2 to TRBJ2-3; 9 nucleotides agree with TRBD2. V lost 1 base and J lost 4; bases outside the gene matches: 6. This CDR3 has 16 amino acids. CDR1 is SGHTA and CDR2 is FQGNSA in the germline V gene. CDR3 nucleotide sequence: TGTGCCAGCAGCTTAGGGCAAACTAGCGGGTCAGATACGCAGTATTTT. Its translation is CASSLGQTSGSDTQYF. The full variable domain, with the rest looked up from reference TRBV7-2 and TRBJ2-3, is GAGVSQSPSNKVTEKGKDVELRCDPISGHTALYWYRQSLGQGLEFLIYFQGNSAPDKSGLPSDRFSAERTGGSVSTLTIQRTQQEDSAVYLCASSLGQTSGSDTQYFGPGTRLTVL.

The chain joins TRBV5-4 to TRBJ1-1; the D gene is possibly TRBD1 (5 bases). Germline CDR1 and CDR2: SGHNT and YYREEE (reference sequence). This CDR3 is built from 14 residues. V dropped 4 bases and J dropped 6 bases, with 16 bases sitting between them. The CDR3 region is CASSPQRPGAEAFF. The DNA for the CDR3 is TGTGCCAGCAGCCCCCAGAGACCGGGGGCTGAAGCTTTCTTT.

The chain recombines TRBV6-2 or TRBV6-3 with TRBJ2-5; the D gene is possibly TRBD1 (6 bases). Germline loops: CDR1 MNHEY, CDR2 SVGEGT. The V gene lost 6 bases and the J gene lost 5 bases, with 13 bases spanning the gap. The CDR3 length is 13 residues. In DNA form, the CDR3 reads TGTGCCAGCAGCCCCGTGGGGGCCGAGACCCAGTACTTC. Protein product: CASSPVGAETQYF.

V usage is TRBV6-5 and J usage is TRBJ1-3; 9 positions match TRBD1. V gave up 5 bases and J gave up 0 bases; unmatched junction bases: 2. This CDR3 region has 15 residues. Germline V gives CDR1 MNHEY, CDR2 SVGAGI. CDR3 in amino acids: CASSQTGGSGNTIYF. CDR3 in DNA: TGTGCCAGCAGTCAGACAGGGGGCTCTGGAAACACCATATATTTT.

The chain joins TRBV18 to TRBJ2-1; 9 nucleotides align to TRBD2. This CDR3 comprises 15 residues. The germline V gene has CDR1 KGHSH and CDR2 LQKENI. The junction had 8 bases not matched to a gene; V was cut back by 2 bases and J by 9 bases. The CDR3 spells CASSPLSGAGGEQFF. The CDR3 DNA is TGTGCCAGCTCACCATTGTCCGGAGCGGGGGGTGAGCAGTTCTTC.

The chain recombines TRBV19 with TRBJ1-1; TRBD1 might be the D (5 bases). The germline V gene has CDR1 LNHDA and CDR2 SQIVND (reference sequence). Trimming pared 1 base from V and 2 bases from J, leaving 14 bases between. CDR3 size: 16 residues. In nucleotides, the CDR3 is TGTGCCAGTAGTATAGGCAGGGATTACTCTAACACTGAAGCTTTCTTT. Translation gives CASSIGRDYSNTEAFF. Based on the CDR3 plus reference TRBV19 and TRBJ1-1, the full variable domain is DGGITQSPKYLFRKEGQNVTLSCEQNLNHDAMYWYRQDPGQGLRLIYYSQIVNDFQKGDIAEGYSVSREKKESFPLTVTSAQKNPTAFYLCASSIGRDYSNTEAFFGQGTRLTVV.

This chain joins TRBV15 and TRBJ2-3; the D gene is possibly TRBD2 (6 bases). V shed 5 bases and J shed 0 bases, with 9 bases lying between them. Germline values: CDR1 LNHNV, CDR2 YYDKDF (reference sequence). CDR3 size: 14 residues. The CDR3 spells CATSSGGSTDTQYF. CDR3 nucleotide sequence: TGTGCCACCAGCTCCGGGGGTAGCACAGATACGCAGTATTTT.

This rearrangement joins TRBV28 to TRBJ1-2; D might be TRBD1 (5 bases). The germline V and J ends were trimmed by 3 bases and 5 bases, with 13 bases remaining between them. The V gene's germline CDR1 is MDHEN and CDR2 SYDVKM. This CDR3 has 14 amino acids. The CDR3 bases are TGTGCCAGCAGTTTGGTCGTGACAGCTTATGGCTACACCTTC. Protein product: CASSLVVTAYGYTF.

This chain uses TRBV6-2 or TRBV6-3 with TRBJ2-3, with TRBD2 identical over 8 bases. CDR3 length equals 15 residues. Germline V gene lookup returns CDR1 MNHEY and CDR2 SVGEGT. V dropped 0 bases and J dropped 1; count of bases not matched to a gene: 0. The CDR3 DNA follows: TGTGCCAGCAGTTACTCGGGACTAGGCACAGATACGCAGTATTTT. This sequence encodes CASSYSGLGTDTQYF.

CDR3 protein: CASSLDSGYGYTF. In DNA, the CDR3 is TGCGCCAGCAGCTTGGACTCAGGCTATGGCTACACCTTC. The chain links TRBV5-1 to TRBJ1-2; no definite D call. Germline lookup yields CDR1 SGHRS and CDR2 YFSETQ. CDR3 length equals 13 residues. V was shortened by 0 bases and J by 4 bases, with 7 bases between the two germline ends.

This chain joins TRBV29-1 and TRBJ1-4; TRBD1 matches at 10 bases. With 3 bases clipped from V and 7 bases from J, the junction kept 5 bases outside the gene matches. This CDR3 has 14 amino acids. The germline V gene encodes CDR1 SQVTM and CDR2 ANQGSEA. CDR3 in DNA: TGCAGCGTTGATGAAGGGACAGGGGCTGAAAAACTGTTTTTT. This translates into CSVDEGTGAEKLFF. Variable domain in full (rest from reference TRBV29-1 and TRBJ1-4): SAVISQKPSRDICQRGTSLTIQCQVDSQVTMMFWYRQQPGQSLTLIATANQGSEATYESGFVIDKFPISRPNLTFSTLTVSNMSPEDSSIYLCSVDEGTGAEKLFFGSGTQLSVL.

This chain joins TRBV28 and TRBJ1-1; D is perhaps TRBD1 (6 bases). In germline, CDR1 is MDHEN, CDR2 SYDVKM. The CDR3 loop spans 15 amino acids. Between the trimmed V and J ends, which lost 4 bases and 6 bases, there was a span of 18 bases. CDR3 DNA sequence: TGTGCCAGCAGTTCTCCGTCCCCTAAGGGGGCTGAAGCTTTCTTT. This codes for CASSSPSPKGAEAFF.

The CDR3, as DNA: TGCAGTGCTAGTCCGCAGGGCGATCAGCCCCAGCATTTT. Amino acids: CSASPQGDQPQHF. The rearrangement links TRBV20-1 to TRBJ1-5; D is possibly TRBD1 (5 bases). The length of the CDR3 is 13 residues. V was cut by 3 bases and J by 5 bases, with 11 bases left in between. CDR1 is DFQATT, CDR2 SNEGSKA, per germline (reference sequence).

The J gene is TRBJ1-6, the V gene TRBV7-8, with 8 bases aligning to TRBD1. Germline CDR1 reads SGHVS; CDR2 reads FQNEAQ. There are 14 residues in the CDR3. V shed 3 bases and J 9 bases; nucleotides not matched to a gene: 4. Here the CDR3 reads CASSFPGGGSPLHF. The DNA for the CDR3 is TGTGCCAGCAGCTTTCCAGGGGGCGGTTCACCCCTCCACTTT.

The chain uses TRBV5-1 and TRBJ1-4, with a weak D call TRBD1 (5 bases). The CDR3 has 15 residues. The germline V gene encodes CDR1 SGHRS and CDR2 YFSETQ. V was pared by 4 bases and J by 7 bases, with 17 bases between. DNA of the CDR3: TGCGCCAGCAGCCCCTCCGGGGCGCGGGGTGAAAAACTGTTTTTT. It yields the protein CASSPSGARGEKLFF.

This clone was detected only a few times. The chain is built from TRBV30 and TRBJ2-7; tentatively, D is TRBD1 (5 bases). The CDR3 totals 13 residues. Germline CDR1 GTSNPN, CDR2 SVGIG (reference sequence). The V gene lost 2 bases and the J gene lost 7 bases, with 15 bases spanning the gap. The CDR3 DNA reads TGTGCCTGGAGTCGCCAGGGCCTGAGGGAGCAGTACTTC. Its protein is CAWSRQGLREQYF.

The CDR3 bases are TGTGCCAGCAACGGGACAGCCCTGAACACTGAAGCTTTCTTT. Protein: CASNGTALNTEAFF. The chain joins TRBV5-8 to TRBJ1-1, with 7 nucleotides matching TRBD1. Looked up from germline, CDR1 is SGHTS and CDR2 is YDEGEE. The length of the CDR3 is 14 residues. The V and J ends lost 6 bases and 0 bases, in that order; junction bases with no gene match: 5.

V gene TRBV5-1 combines with J gene TRBJ2-6; the D is unclear. Deletions cut 1 base from V and 0 bases from J, with 5 bases between. The CDR3 is 15 residues long. Looked up from germline, CDR1 is SGHRS and CDR2 is YFSETQ. DNA of the CDR3: TGCGCCAGCAGCTTGTCGTTCTCTGGGGCCAACGTCCTGACTTTC. Translated, it gives CASSLSFSGANVLTF.

The genes are TRBV3-1 (or the pseudogene TRBV3-2) and TRBJ2-7, with D possibly TRBD2 on 6 matching bases. This CDR3 region has 15 residues. Trimming shortened V by 10 bases and J by 6 bases, and 25 bases separated the two germline ends. Germline assignment: CDR1 LGHDT and CDR2 YNNKEL (reference sequence). As DNA, the CDR3 is TGTGCCACCTCTCGCGGGGCCCAAGGGATCGGCGAGCAGTACTTC. Translation gives CATSRGAQGIGEQYF.

The chain carries TRBV24-1 and TRBJ2-6; TRBD1 aligns across 9 bases. The CDR3 length is 19 residues. Germline lookup yields CDR1 KGHDR and CDR2 SFDVKD. V lost 2 bases to trimming and J lost 1 base; unmatched junction nucleotides: 8. The CDR3 loop is CATSDSWDRAKSGANVLTF. CDR3 in DNA: TGTGCCACCAGTGATTCTTGGGACAGGGCTAAGTCTGGGGCCAACGTCCTGACTTTC.

This chain connects TRBV6-5 to TRBJ2-2, with D possibly matching TRBD2 (6 bases). The germline V and J ends were trimmed by 7 bases and 0 bases, with 12 bases remaining between them. Germline V gene sequence: CDR1 MNHEY, CDR2 SVGAGI. The CDR3 has 15 residues. This CDR3 is CASTPLASNTGELFF. The CDR3 DNA reads as TGTGCCAGCACCCCACTAGCTTCGAACACCGGGGAGCTGTTTTTT.

The rearrangement uses TRBV6-5 and TRBJ2-1; perhaps TRBD2 as D (7 bases). This CDR3 is built from 15 residues. V was shortened by 7 bases and J by 5 bases, with 18 bases between the two germline ends. Germline assignment: CDR1 MNHEY and CDR2 SVGAGI. The CDR3 DNA follows: TGTGCCAGCATTTCTCTGGGGGGGGCTGACAATGAGCAGTTCTTC. Its translation is CASISLGGADNEQFF.

The CDR3 region has the DNA TGTGCCAGCAGAGGAGGCTACGAGCAGTACTTC. Residues: CASRGGYEQYF. The J gene is TRBJ2-7, the V gene TRBV12-3 or TRBV12-4, with a weak D call TRBD2 (5 bases). Trimming shortened V by 6 bases and J by 3 bases, and 6 bases separated the two germline ends. This CDR3 has 11 residues.

This chain connects TRBV5-4 to TRBJ1-1; possible D gene TRBD1, 6 bases. V was cut by 4 bases and J by 0 bases, with 19 bases left in between. The CDR3 extends over 17 amino acids. The germline gives CDR1 SGHNT, CDR2 YYREEE (reference sequence). The CDR3 bases are TGTGCCAGCAGCCGCCCCAGGGGCTCCTTGATGAACACTGAAGCTTTCTTT. Translation gives CASSRPRGSLMNTEAFF.

The J gene is TRBJ1-3, the V gene TRBV4-3; D gene unclear. With 3 bases removed from V and 10 bases from J, the gap between germline ends came to 10 bases. CDR1 and CDR2 from the germline V gene are LGHNA and YSLEER. This CDR3 is 12 amino acids long. This CDR3 is CASSQADGTIYF. CDR3 nucleotide sequence: TGCGCCAGCAGCCAGGCGGATGGAACCATATATTTT.

CDR3 coding DNA: TGTGCCATCAGTGATAGACAGGGTCCGAACACTGAAGCTTTCTTT. Protein product: CAISDRQGPNTEAFF. The chain employs TRBV10-3 and TRBJ1-1; 7 bases are shared with TRBD1. The CDR3 sequence is 15 residues long. Germline V gene sequence: CDR1 ENHRY, CDR2 SYGVKD. With V trimmed by 3 bases and J by 1 base, 5 bases remained unmatched.

This sequence joins TRBV6-5 and TRBJ1-1; TRBD1 agrees at 8 bases. This CDR3 is built from 15 residues. J was trimmed by 5 bases and V by 0 bases; bases with no gene match: 5. Per the germline V gene, CDR1 is MNHEY and CDR2 is SVGAGI. The CDR3 spells CASSYSRTGRTEAFF. The CDR3 bases are TGTGCCAGCAGTTACTCGAGGACAGGGAGGACTGAAGCTTTCTTT.

This rearrangement joins TRBV29-1 to TRBJ2-7, with D tentatively TRBD2 (6 bases). Trimming took off 4 bases at V and 2 bases at J, with 15 bases between the two ends. The germline V gene has CDR1 SQVTM and CDR2 ANQGSEA. This CDR3 contains 14 residues. CDR3 sequence reads: CSVVLAEAPYEQYF. CDR3 in DNA: TGCAGCGTTGTCTTAGCGGAAGCCCCCTACGAGCAGTACTTC.